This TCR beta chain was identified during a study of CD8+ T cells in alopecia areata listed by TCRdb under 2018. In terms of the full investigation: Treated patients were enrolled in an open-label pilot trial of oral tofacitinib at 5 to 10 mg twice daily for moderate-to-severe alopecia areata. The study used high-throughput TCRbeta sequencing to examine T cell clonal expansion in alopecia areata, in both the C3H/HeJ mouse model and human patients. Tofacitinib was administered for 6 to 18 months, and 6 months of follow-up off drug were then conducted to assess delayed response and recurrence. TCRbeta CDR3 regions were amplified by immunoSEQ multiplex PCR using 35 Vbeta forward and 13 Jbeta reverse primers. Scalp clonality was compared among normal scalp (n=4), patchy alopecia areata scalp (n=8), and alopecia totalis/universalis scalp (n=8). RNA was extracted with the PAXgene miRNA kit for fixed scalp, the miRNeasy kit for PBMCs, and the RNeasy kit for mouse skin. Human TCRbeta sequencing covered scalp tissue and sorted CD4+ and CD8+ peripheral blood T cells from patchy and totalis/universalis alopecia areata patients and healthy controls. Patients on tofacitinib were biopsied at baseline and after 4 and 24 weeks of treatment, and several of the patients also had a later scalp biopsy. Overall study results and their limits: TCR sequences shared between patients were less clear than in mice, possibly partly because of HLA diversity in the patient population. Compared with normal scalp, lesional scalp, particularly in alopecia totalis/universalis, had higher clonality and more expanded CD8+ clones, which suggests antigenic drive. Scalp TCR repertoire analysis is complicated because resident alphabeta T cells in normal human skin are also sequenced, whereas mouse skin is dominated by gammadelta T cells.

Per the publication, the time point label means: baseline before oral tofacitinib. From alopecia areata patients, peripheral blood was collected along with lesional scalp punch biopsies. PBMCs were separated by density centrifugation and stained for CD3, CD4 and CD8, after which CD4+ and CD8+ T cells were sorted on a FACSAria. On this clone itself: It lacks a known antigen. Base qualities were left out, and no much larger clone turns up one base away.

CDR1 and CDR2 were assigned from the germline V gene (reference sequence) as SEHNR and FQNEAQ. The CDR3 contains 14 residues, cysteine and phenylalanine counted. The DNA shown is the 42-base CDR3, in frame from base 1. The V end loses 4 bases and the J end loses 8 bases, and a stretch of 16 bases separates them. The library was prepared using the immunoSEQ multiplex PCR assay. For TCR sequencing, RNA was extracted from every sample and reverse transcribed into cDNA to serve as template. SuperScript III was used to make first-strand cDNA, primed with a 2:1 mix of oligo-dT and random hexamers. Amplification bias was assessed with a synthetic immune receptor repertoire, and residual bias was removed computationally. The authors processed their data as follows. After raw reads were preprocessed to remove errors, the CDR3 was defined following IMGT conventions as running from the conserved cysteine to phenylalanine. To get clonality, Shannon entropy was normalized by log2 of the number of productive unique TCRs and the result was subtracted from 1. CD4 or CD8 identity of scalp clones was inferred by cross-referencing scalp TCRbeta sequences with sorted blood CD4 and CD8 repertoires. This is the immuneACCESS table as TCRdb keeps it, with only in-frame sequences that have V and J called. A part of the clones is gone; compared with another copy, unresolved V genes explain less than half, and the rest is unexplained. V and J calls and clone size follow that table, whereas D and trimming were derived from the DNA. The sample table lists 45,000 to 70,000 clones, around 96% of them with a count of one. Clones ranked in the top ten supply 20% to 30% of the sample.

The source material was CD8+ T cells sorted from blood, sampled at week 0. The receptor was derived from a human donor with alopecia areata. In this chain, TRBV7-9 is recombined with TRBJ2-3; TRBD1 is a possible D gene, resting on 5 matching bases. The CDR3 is CASSSLMSQGTQYF. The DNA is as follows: TGTGCCAGCAGCTCACTGATGTCCCAGGGTACGCAGTATTTT.